This is a list of T cell receptor beta chains from one sample in a study of shared clonotypes between healthy human individuals. The protocol was immunoSEQ multiplex PCR, while the TCRdb copy is restricted to in-frame clones and leaves out a portion. The table records about 980,000 clones, approximately 76% of them present only once. Sequenced sample: memory CD4+ T cells sorted from blood. These receptors originate from a man between 18 and 35 years old in good health. Each CDR3 is given with its conserved first and last residue. The order of the fields is V gene, D gene, clone size, J gene, CDR3 DNA, CDR3 protein. D genes are given only for firm matches. Only part of the rows carry a size: once, few, many, or a class if the clone is expanded.

v_gene: TRBV7-2
d_gene: NA
abundance: NA
j_gene: TRBJ1-4
CDR3nt: TGTGCCAGCAGCTTAAATTTTCTCCGGGGGGCGGATGAAAAACTGTTTTTT
CDR3aa: CASSLNFLRGADEKLFF

v_gene: TRBV7-2
d_gene: TRBD2
abundance: few
j_gene: TRBJ2-1
CDR3nt: TGTGCCAGCAGCGTGACTAGCGGGGATTACAATGAGCAGTTCTTC
CDR3aa: CASSVTSGDYNEQFF

v_gene: TRBV5-1
d_gene: NA
abundance: NA
j_gene: TRBJ2-5
CDR3nt: TGCGCCAGCAGCTTGGGTGACTTTACGTCCCAAGAGACCCAGTACTTC
CDR3aa: CASSLGDFTSQETQYF

v_gene: TRBV7-2
d_gene: TRBD2
abundance: few
j_gene: TRBJ2-1
CDR3nt: TGTGCCAGCAGCGGTAGCGGGAGGGGCTCCTACAATGAGCAGTTCTTC
CDR3aa: CASSGSGRGSYNEQFF

v_gene: TRBV7-9
d_gene: TRBD1
abundance: NA
j_gene: TRBJ2-2
CDR3nt: TGTGCCAGCAGAAAGGGACAGGGTGCCACCGGGGAGCTGTTTTTT
CDR3aa: CASRKGQGATGELFF

v_gene: TRBV6-1
d_gene: NA
abundance: NA
j_gene: TRBJ1-4
CDR3nt: TGTGCCAGCAGTGCTCGGTACAATGAAAAACTGTTTTTT
CDR3aa: CASSARYNEKLFF

v_gene: TRBV18
d_gene: NA
abundance: NA
j_gene: TRBJ1-1
CDR3nt: TGTGCCAGCCGAACGGACTTGAACACTGAAGCTTTCTTT
CDR3aa: CASRTDLNTEAFF

v_gene: TRBV18
d_gene: NA
abundance: NA
j_gene: TRBJ1-1
CDR3nt: TGTGCCAGCTCACCTGGAACGGGGCCTGAAGCTTTCTTT
CDR3aa: CASSPGTGPEAFF

v_gene: TRBV5-1
d_gene: TRBD1
abundance: once
j_gene: TRBJ2-2
CDR3nt: TGCGCCAGCAGCGTATCGACAGGGACCGGGGAGCTGTTTTTT
CDR3aa: CASSVSTGTGELFF

v_gene: TRBV6-1
d_gene: NA
abundance: NA
j_gene: TRBJ1-6
CDR3nt: TGTGCCAGCAGTGATCTGACTTCTCGTGTCCGCGGTTCACCCCTCCACTTT
CDR3aa: CASSDLTSRVRGSPLHF

v_gene: TRBV14
d_gene: NA
abundance: NA
j_gene: TRBJ2-7
CDR3nt: TGTGCCAGCAGCCAAGGCAGGGTCTACGAGCAGTACTTC
CDR3aa: CASSQGRVYEQYF

v_gene: TRBV30
d_gene: NA
abundance: once
j_gene: TRBJ1-3
CDR3nt: TGTGCCTGGCAGGAAGCCGGCGCTGGAAACACCATATATTTT
CDR3aa: CAWQEAGAGNTIYF

v_gene: TRBV30
d_gene: NA
abundance: few
j_gene: TRBJ1-4
CDR3nt: TGTGCCTGGAATGGGGACCCAAATGAAAAACTGTTTTTT
CDR3aa: CAWNGDPNEKLFF

v_gene: TRBV10-3
d_gene: NA
abundance: NA
j_gene: TRBJ2-7
CDR3nt: TGTGCCATCAGACAGGGACCCCCCTACGAGCAGTACTTC
CDR3aa: CAIRQGPPYEQYF

v_gene: TRBV19
d_gene: NA
abundance: NA
j_gene: TRBJ2-1
CDR3nt: TGTGCCAGTAGTGTCCTGTCGGGCGTCGGGAATGAGCAGTTCTTC
CDR3aa: CASSVLSGVGNEQFF

v_gene: TRBV20-1
d_gene: NA
abundance: few
j_gene: TRBJ1-1
CDR3nt: TGCAGTGCTAGATTTGGGCCTGAAGCTTTCTTT
CDR3aa: CSARFGPEAFF

v_gene: TRBV7-9
d_gene: NA
abundance: once
j_gene: TRBJ1-5
CDR3nt: TGTGCCAGCAGCCCAATGGGGAGGGGTGGCAATCAGCCCCAGCATTTT
CDR3aa: CASSPMGRGGNQPQHF

v_gene: TRBV5-1
d_gene: TRBD2
abundance: NA
j_gene: TRBJ2-7
CDR3nt: TGCGCCAGCAGCCAGGGAGGGGCCTACGAGCAGTACTTC
CDR3aa: CASSQGGAYEQYF

v_gene: TRBV11-2
d_gene: NA
abundance: few
j_gene: TRBJ2-7
CDR3nt: TGTGCCAGCAGCTTAGTGGTCAACGAGCAGTACTTC
CDR3aa: CASSLVVNEQYF

v_gene: TRBV2
d_gene: NA
abundance: NA
j_gene: TRBJ2-5
CDR3nt: TGTGCCAGCAGGGGTCAGGGTCCCCAAGAGACCCAGTACTTC
CDR3aa: CASRGQGPQETQYF